This entry is about one T cell receptor (beta chain). These data come from a study of T cells in Graves' hyperthyroidism and ophthalmopathy. Criteria for exclusion of patients were uncontrolled infection, other autoimmune disease, pregnancy or lactation. CDR1 is MNHEY and CDR2 is SMNVEV in the germline V gene (reference sequence). CDR3 size: 16 residues. V gave up 2 bases and J gave up 4 bases, with 17 bases separating them. From RNA transcripts, TCR beta CDR3 regions were amplified. Carried out on the TCR CDR3, a first-round RT-PCR used the HTBI primer set. TCRdb recomputed calls from the multiplex PCR reads with MiXCR, one row per CDR3 protein. Of roughly 380,000 distinct CDR3 sequences listed, about a fifth are singletons.

The TCR was taken from a woman under 30 with Graves' hyperthyroidism. Sequenced sample: blood. The chain couples TRBV27 to TRBJ1-2, with D tentatively TRBD1 (5 bases). The CDR3 loop reads CASSLLSSGTGYGYTF. Here the CDR3 DNA reads TGTGCCAGCAGTTTACTCTCATCCGGGACGGGCTATGGCTACACCTTC.